Here is one T cell receptor (beta chain) with its context. Antigen unknown. This entry is derived from a study of shared clonotypes between healthy human individuals. Findings of the study overall: Since donors were few, the genetic and exposure-history diversity represented was limited.

The assay was immunoSEQ multiplex PCR, and TCRdb's table has in-frame clones only and misses some. The table records about 1 million clones, about 70% of them present only once. The TCR sequence derives from a man aged 18 to 29 in good health. The specimen sequenced was memory CD4+ T cells sorted from blood. Subset meaning: CD45RA-negative fraction.

CDR3 nucleotide sequence: TGTGCCAGTAGTATGGCGGTCGGGGGTTCGGGGGAAAAACTGTTTTTT. Translating it yields CASSMAVGGSGEKLFF. The J gene is TRBJ1-4, the V gene TRBV19; the D gene is possibly TRBD1 (5 bases). In germline, CDR1 is LNHDA, CDR2 SQIVND (reference sequence). The CDR3 spans 16 residues. Deletions cut 3 bases from V and 8 bases from J, with 19 bases between. Using reference TRBV19 and TRBJ1-4 for the parts outside the CDR3, the full variable domain is DGGITQSPKYLFRKEGQNVTLSCEQNLNHDAMYWYRQDPGQGLRLIYYSQIVNDFQKGDIAEGYSVSREKKESFPLTVTSAQKNPTAFYLCASSMAVGGSGEKLFFGSGTQLSVL.